This T cell receptor beta chain derives from a study of cytomegalovirus exposure and HLA in healthy donors (dated by TCRdb to between 2016 and 2019). Regarding the complete study: According to an earlier analysis of a few hundred of the donors, 150 million to 200 million T cells yielded 95 million to 140 million unique TCR beta sequences and about 300 Gb of sequence data. A separate validation cohort of 90 to 150 different subjects was used in addition to the approximately 700-subject first cohort. Among roughly 400 genotyped donors of the cohort, an average of approximately 220,000 unique TCR beta nucleotide sequences was sequenced per donor, of which about 19% were non-productive. The T cell repertoires of 700 or so subjects were profiled by immunosequencing and related to cytomegalovirus serostatus. The study aimed to test whether cataloging public T cell receptors could reveal signatures of past pathogen exposure. A later genetic analysis took genome-wide SNP genotypes for about 55% of the 666 donors and used that subset as a discovery cohort. In a later analysis, previously published TCR beta repertoires from roughly 710 donors were re-analyzed and high-resolution HLA genotyping was added so that TCR occurrence patterns could be studied. Because of strong linkage in the cohort, 4 to 6 DR-DQ haplotypes were treated as single units for association and clustering. Donor age, sex, ethnicity and CMV serostatus were collected together with the repertoire data. The number of typed donors differed by locus: about 620-640 for A, B, C, DRB1 and DQB1; some 540 for DQA1; roughly 600 for DPA1; and around 490 for DPB1. In the later analysis, no new phenotypic data were used to find candidate immune exposures; instead, reliance was placed on TCR beta sequences and their occurrence across donors. Roughly 300 gigabases of sequencing data and approximately 80 million unique TCR sequences were included in an early release covering about 620 HLA-typed donors. All discovery cohort repertoires had been generated on a single sequencing platform. To decide whether each TCR beta V gene segment behaved as functional or pseudogenic, an earlier analysis of some 600 of the donors relied on high-throughput TCR beta sequencing. Class I and class II HLA loci were covered by the typing at four-digit resolution. To predict cytomegalovirus infection status, the study combined high-throughput TCR immunosequencing, statistical association of individual TCRs with disease status, and machine learning. The genetic ancestry cluster associated with self-reported Caucasian donors included roughly 84% of the roughly 400 genotyped donors. General study outcomes and caveats: The 87-base-pair reads could not distinguish some IMGT-functional V segments, including TRBV6-2 and TRBV6-3, so those segments were excluded. Compared with equally common non-associated chains, HLA-associated TCR beta chains in a later analysis were more clonally expanded and had lower generation probabilities. The classifier was reported to diagnose cytomegalovirus status with high specificity and sensitivity in both the original and validation cohorts. In a later analysis, the rate of TCR association differed among HLA loci, with DRB1 alleles having the most associated TCRs and HLA-C alleles having the fewest. In an earlier analysis of over 550 of the donors, most TCR beta V segments were observed in productive rearrangements about 87% or about 30% of the time, broadly matching IMGT annotations. Roughly uniform sequencing depth across donors was assumed in presence/absence analyses, although this assumption may not hold. A later analysis associated 16,951 TCR beta sequences with specific HLA alleles at a false discovery rate of 0.05. The study listed 150 to 200 TCR beta chains as associated with cytomegalovirus. It was suggested by the authors that the approach could potentially be generalized to other disease states and immunological phenotypes. An association between a missense DCLRE1C variant and V-gene and J-gene trimming of TCR beta chains was found in a later genetic analysis and replicated in an independent cohort. Three of the identified cytomegalovirus-associated TCR beta chains were confirmed in vitro to be specific for cytomegalovirus antigens. In a later genetic analysis, fewer N-insertions in productive TCRs were reported among donors in an Asian-associated ancestry cluster than the roughly 700-donor mean. A group of highly shared sequence variants was considered likely to be a technical artifact of the sequencing pipeline. A further reported finding was that TCR beta sequences accurately predicted the HLA-A and HLA-B alleles for most subjects in the first cohort. Because some donors lacked HLA typing at each locus, the association tests relied only on the typed subset. Because counts were too low, some 16 rarely observed V segments, including chromosome 9 orphons, were excluded from the earlier analysis of roughly 580 of the donors. Linkage disequilibrium might explain the correlated functional status among segregating V segments, but an unknown experimental factor could not be ruled out. When HLA alleles, especially DR and DQ, strongly co-occurred, attributing TCR associations to individual alleles was difficult. The only immune exposure information available for the cohort was CMV serostatus. In a later analysis, several top co-occurrence clusters were reported to appear linked to parvovirus B19, influenza, CMV and Epstein-Barr virus. The cohort was sequenced for TCR beta chains only, and without alpha or paired-chain data the features that could be detected were limited. In a later analysis, most CMV-associated TCR beta chains were found to appear HLA-restricted, with HLA associations seemingly driven largely by CMV exposure. Across donors, most TCR sequences were observed very rarely, whereas some public TCRs were present in many individuals.

The CDR3 measures 15 amino acids from cysteine to phenylalanine. CDR3 DNA only is kept here, 45 bases in frame from base 1. Unmatched junction bases come to 4, with V trimmed by 4 bases and J by 2 bases. CDR1 and CDR2, looked up from the germline V gene (reference sequence), are SGHNT and YYREEE. This clone was detected once. It has no known antigen specificity. One base away there is no much larger clone; base qualities are not given. The cohort was made up of 666 healthy bone marrow donors. At the time of sampling, all cohort members were nominally healthy, though unrecorded immune exposures were likely present. The donor tested CMV seronegative, placing the donor among the roughly 340 seronegative members of the cohort. Each donor provided a peripheral blood sample, and peripheral blood mononuclear cells were used for TCR beta sequencing. The Qiagen DNeasy Blood Extraction Kit was used to extract genomic DNA from the blood cell samples.

The library came from the immunoSEQ multiplex PCR assay. The multiplex PCR relied on a mix of 60 forward primers for TCR Vbeta segments and 13 reverse primers for TCR Jbeta segments. The CDR3 region of rearranged TCR beta genes was amplified from genomic DNA with a multiplex PCR assay. Amplified TCR beta libraries were sequenced as 87-base-pair reads on the Illumina HiSeq System. The authors' pipeline ran thus. A later analysis tallied 80 million to 95 million unique TCR beta chains across the 700 or so repertoires, and about 10 million of those chains were shared by two or more donors. To remove PCR and sequencing errors, raw reads were error-corrected and collapsed into unique sequences using a nearest-neighbor algorithm that merged closely related sequences. V, D and J gene segments were assigned by aligning CDR3 sequences to IMGT reference sequences. Each retained sequence needed at least a six-nucleotide match to both a V gene segment and a J gene segment. A rearrangement was called productive if the CDR3 had no stop codons and remained in frame with V and J, and every other rearrangement was called non-productive. CDR3 was defined according to IMGT convention as the region running from the second conserved V-encoded cysteine to the conserved J-encoded phenylalanine. In an earlier analysis of just under 600 of the donors, sequences lacking an unambiguous match to a single V gene segment were excluded. In an earlier analysis of roughly 600 of the donors, a V segment was called functional when productive rearrangements were above 56.7%, and segregating when the standard deviation between donors exceeded 5%. A statistical classification framework was developed to diagnose cytomegalovirus status using the catalog of TCR beta chain sequences. V and J gene assignment, in a later analysis, came from comparing TCR nucleotide sequences with IMGT/GENE-DB human TR gene sequences. In a later analysis, CDR3 sequences and most-parsimonious VDJ recombination scenarios were assigned using the TCRdist pipeline. In a later analysis, every TCR beta chain was defined by the combination of its CDR3 amino acid sequence and its V-gene family, and reads without a unique V-gene family were dropped. In a later analysis, around 600 highly shared, low-generation-probability nucleotide sequences were removed to address suspected cross-contamination and a sequencing artifact. In a later analysis, a clonal expansion index for each public chain was calculated from normalized within-repertoire ranks of inferred template counts. A later analysis computed generation probabilities with a VDJ recombination model fitted to out-of-frame rearrangements, and checked the results against IGoR. In a later analysis, TCR-TCR, TCR-HLA and TCR-CMV co-occurrence was scored with hypergeometric tests, and a repertoire-size bias correction was applied to TCR pairs. A later analysis estimated false discovery rates by permuting HLA or CMV assignments 20 times. In a later analysis, co-occurring TCRs were grouped using DBSCAN, with TCRdist sequence similarity added in when clustering inside HLA-allele-positive subsets. Repertoires with fewer than 30,000 or more than 120,000 public chains, plus five repertoires with anomalous nucleotide sharing, were excluded from co-occurrence clustering. TCRdb took this table from immuneACCESS and kept in-frame rearrangements with V and J called. Such tables lack part of the clones; where checked against another copy, unresolved V genes explain under half of the gap, and the rest is unexplained. V, J and clone size reflect that table, while D and trimming were determined from the DNA. This sample gives roughly 200,000 clones in total; just under 80% of them show up just once. About 2.6% of the sample is taken by the ten largest.

Sample: PBMCs. The source of this sequence is a female donor in good health and CMV-seronegative. The chain is made from TRBV5-4 and TRBJ2-3; 10 junctional bases match TRBD2. The CDR3 loop reads CASSHSGGHTDTQYF. The bases are TGTGCCAGCAGCCATAGCGGGGGGCACACAGATACGCAGTATTTT.